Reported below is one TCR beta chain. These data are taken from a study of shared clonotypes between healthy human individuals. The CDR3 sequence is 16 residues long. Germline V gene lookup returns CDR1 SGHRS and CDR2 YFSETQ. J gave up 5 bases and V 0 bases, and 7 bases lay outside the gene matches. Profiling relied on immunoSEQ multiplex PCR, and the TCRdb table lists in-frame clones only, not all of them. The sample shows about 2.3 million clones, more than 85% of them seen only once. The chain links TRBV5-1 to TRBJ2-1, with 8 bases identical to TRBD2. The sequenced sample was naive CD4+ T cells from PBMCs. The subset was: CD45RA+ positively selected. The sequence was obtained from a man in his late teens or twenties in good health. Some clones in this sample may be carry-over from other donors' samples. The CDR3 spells CASSLGGTRVDNEQFF. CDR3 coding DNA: TGCGCCAGCAGCTTGGGTGGGACTAGGGTAGACAATGAGCAGTTCTTC.